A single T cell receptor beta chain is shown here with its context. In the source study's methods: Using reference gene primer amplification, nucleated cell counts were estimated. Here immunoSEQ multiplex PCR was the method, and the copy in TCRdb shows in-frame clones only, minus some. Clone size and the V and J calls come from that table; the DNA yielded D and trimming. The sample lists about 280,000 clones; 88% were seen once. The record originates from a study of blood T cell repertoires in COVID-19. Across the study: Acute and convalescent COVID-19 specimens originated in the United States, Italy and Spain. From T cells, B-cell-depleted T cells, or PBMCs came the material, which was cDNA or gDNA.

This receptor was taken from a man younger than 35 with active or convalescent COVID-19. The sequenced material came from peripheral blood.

In DNA form, the CDR3 reads TGTGCCAGCAGCACGACAGGGGGGGTAGGGGAGACCCAGTACTTC. It codes for CASSTTGGVGETQYF. This rearrangement joins TRBV27 to TRBJ2-5; 9 bases are a match to TRBD1. The CDR3 totals 15 residues. CDR1 and CDR2 from the germline V gene are MNHEY and SMNVEV (reference sequence). J was trimmed by 5 bases and V by 6 bases; bases with no gene match: 10.